What follows are 26 T cell receptor beta chains derived from one specimen sequenced in a study of yellow fever vaccine responses in identical twins. TCRdb reprocessed the RT-PCR reads via MiXCR and lists one record per CDR3 protein. The top ten hold roughly 4.7% of the sample, which has 30,000 to 40,000 distinct CDR3 sequences, about three fifths seen once. The specimen comprised T cells from blood (PBMCs), unsorted or a sorted subset (not recorded which), sampled before or after yellow fever vaccination (not recorded which). The receptors were gathered from a woman under 30 who received the yellow fever vaccine.

The rearrangement joins TRBV7-9 to TRBJ2-1; 8 bases agree with TRBD2. Germline V gene lookup returns CDR1 SEHNR and CDR2 FQNEAQ (reference sequence). The CDR3 extends over 15 amino acids. V shed 0 bases and J 5 bases; nucleotides not matched to a gene: 3. This CDR3 reads CASSLAGTRNNEQFF. CDR3 DNA: TGTGCCAGCAGCTTAGCTGGGACTAGAAACAATGAGCAGTTCTTC.

The rearrangement joins TRBV5-1 to TRBJ2-4, with TRBD1 as a possible D gene (8 bases). The ends were cut back, 4 bases at V and 6 bases at J, with 20 bases in the middle. Looked up from germline, CDR1 is SGHRS and CDR2 is YFSETQ. The CDR3 is 16 residues long. The CDR3, as DNA: TGCGCCAGCAGCCCTGGGGGGGGACAGGTCGGAAACATTCAGTACTTC. Its translation is CASSPGGGQVGNIQYF.

The CDR3 protein is CASSLVTGRAGRPQHF. CDR3 DNA: TGTGCCAGCAGCTTAGTTACAGGGCGCGCCGGGAGGCCCCAGCATTTT. The J gene is TRBJ1-5, the V gene TRBV11-3; D might be TRBD1 (6 bases). The germline V and J ends were trimmed by 1 base and 9 bases, with 19 bases remaining between them. Germline CDR1 and CDR2: SGHNT and YENEEA. This CDR3 comprises 16 residues.

The CDR3 region is CASSVRFNEQFF. The DNA for the CDR3 is TGTGCCAGCAGCGTACGGTTCAATGAGCAGTTCTTC. The chain joins TRBV5-6 to TRBJ2-1; D is unresolved. The CDR3 runs 12 residues. Germline-derived CDR1 and CDR2 are SGHDT and YYEEEE. Trimming took off 4 bases at V and 6 bases at J, with 8 bases between the two ends.

The V and J genes are TRBV12-3 or TRBV12-4 and TRBJ1-2, with 8 bases that match TRBD1. CDR3 length: 15 amino acids. Unmatched junction bases numbered 16, after V lost 8 bases and J lost 8 bases. CDR3 coding DNA: TGTGCCAGCTCCACCTCCGGGACAGGCCTATCCGGCTACACCTTC. Translation gives CASSTSGTGLSGYTF.

J is TRBJ1-2 and V is TRBV20-1; a weak D match, TRBD1 (5 bases). The CDR3 is 13 residues long. CDR1 is DFQATT and CDR2 is SNEGSKA in the germline V gene (reference sequence). The V end was cut by 2 bases, the J end by 4 bases, with 11 bases between. The CDR3 here is CSARNGAPYGYTF. The CDR3 DNA follows: TGCAGTGCTAGAAATGGGGCGCCCTATGGCTACACCTTC.

The J gene is TRBJ2-1, the V gene TRBV19; D remains ambiguous. The CDR3 is 15 residues long. The germline V gene has CDR1 LNHDA and CDR2 SQIVND (reference sequence). V gave up 4 bases and J gave up 0 bases, with 10 bases separating them. The CDR3 DNA is TGTGCCAGTAGTAAGATCCCCAGCTCCTACAATGAGCAGTTCTTC. Translated, it gives CASSKIPSSYNEQFF.

The chain recombines TRBV2 with TRBJ2-3, with no clear D. V gave up 9 bases and J gave up 3 bases, with 10 bases separating them. CDR1 and CDR2 from the germline V gene are SNHLY and FYNNEI. CDR3 length equals 12 residues. The CDR3 here is CASSGNTDTQYF. In DNA form, the CDR3 reads TGTGCCAGTTCCGGCAATACAGATACGCAGTATTTT.

CDR3 in amino acids: CSARPNPNSGNTIYF. The CDR3 DNA is TGCAGTGCTCGGCCGAACCCTAATTCTGGAAACACCATATATTTT. The chain uses TRBV20-1 and TRBJ1-3; D is unclear. Germline loops: CDR1 DFQATT, CDR2 SNEGSKA (reference sequence). The CDR3 sequence is 15 residues long. V was trimmed by 5 bases and J by 1 base, leaving 15 bases between them.

This clonotype came up a few times. The chain joins TRBV2 to TRBJ2-2; D may correspond to TRBD1 or TRBD2 (6 bases each). Trimming stripped 3 bases from V and 4 bases from J, with 12 bases between. The CDR3 spans 15 residues. Germline V gives CDR1 SNHLY, CDR2 FYNNEI. CDR3 region: CASSDRGGPTGELFF. The DNA for the CDR3 is TGTGCCAGCAGTGACAGAGGGGGGCCCACCGGGGAGCTGTTTTTT.

The rearrangement links TRBV20-1 to TRBJ2-1, with 10 bases identical to TRBD2. The CDR3 is 15 residues long. CDR1 DFQATT and CDR2 SNEGSKA come from the germline V gene (reference sequence). V lost 4 bases and J lost 8; bases outside the gene matches: 11. CDR3 nucleotides: TGCAGTGCTACCCTAGCGGGAGTAAACCGGGATGAGCAGTTCTTC. The encoded protein is CSATLAGVNRDEQFF.

The J gene is TRBJ2-1, the V gene TRBV15; no clear D gene. Trimming pared 1 base from V and 6 bases from J, leaving 7 bases between. Germline loops: CDR1 LNHNV, CDR2 YYDKDF (reference sequence). The CDR3 is 13 amino acids. CDR3 region: CATSRGGSNEQFF. The CDR3, as DNA: TGTGCCACCAGCAGAGGGGGTAGCAATGAGCAGTTCTTC. The complete variable domain, with remaining parts taken from reference TRBV15 and TRBJ2-1, reads DAMVIQNPRYQVTQFGKPVTLSCSQTLNHNVMYWYQQKSSQAPKLLFHYYDKDFNNEADTPDNFQSRRPNTSFCFLDIRSPGLGDTAMYLCATSRGGSNEQFFGPGTRLTVL.

The CDR3 spells CASSSPNTEGGWVEQYF. CDR3 DNA sequence: TGTGCCAGCAGCTCCCCAAACACAGAAGGGGGGTGGGTCGAGCAGTACTTC. This chain joins TRBV7-6 and TRBJ2-7; D may correspond to TRBD1 or TRBD2 (6 bases each). Trimming took off 4 bases at V and 6 bases at J, with 25 bases between the two ends. There are 17 residues in the CDR3. CDR1 and CDR2 from the germline V gene are SGHVS and FNYEAQ.

This clonotype has only a few counts. The CDR3 DNA follows: TGTGCCAGCAGTTACCAGCTCTTAGCGTCCGGGGAGCTGTTTTTT. Translated: CASSYQLLASGELFF. The chain recombines TRBV6-5 with TRBJ2-2, with D maybe TRBD2 (5 bases). Per the germline V gene, CDR1 is MNHEY and CDR2 is SVGAGI. The CDR3 runs 15 residues. Trimming shortened V by 2 bases and J by 6 bases, and 13 bases separated the two germline ends.

The V gene is TRBV2, the J gene TRBJ2-1; the match to TRBD2 covers 8 bases. V was pared by 7 bases and J by 8 bases, with 13 bases of the junction left unmatched. Germline assignment: CDR1 SNHLY and CDR2 FYNNEI. The CDR3 loop spans 15 amino acids. CDR3 DNA sequence: TGTGCCAGCACTGACCCTAGCGGGCCTAGAGATGAGCAGTTCTTC. It specifies CASTDPSGPRDEQFF.

The rearrangement uses TRBV4-1 and TRBJ2-3; D call uncertain. In germline, CDR1 is MGHRA, CDR2 YSYEKL. This CDR3 spans 16 amino acids. V gave up 0 bases and J gave up 2 bases, with 12 bases separating them. The CDR3 coding sequence is TGCGCCAGCAGCCAAGAGGTATCCATAGACACAGATACGCAGTATTTT. Amino acids: CASSQEVSIDTDTQYF.

CDR3 DNA sequence: TGCAGCGTCGGACGCGGGACTAGCGGGAGCTCGAACACCGGGGAGCTGTTTTTT. Its translation is CSVGRGTSGSSNTGELFF. The chain is built from TRBV29-1 and TRBJ2-2, with TRBD2 matching 14 bases. Looked up from germline, CDR1 is SQVTM and CDR2 is ANQGSEA. This CDR3 is 18 amino acids long. With V trimmed by 6 bases and J by 0 bases, 9 bases remained unmatched.

The chain joins TRBV29-1 to TRBJ2-5, with a weak D call TRBD1 (6 bases). The CDR3 contains 13 residues. Trimming removed 5 bases from V and 5 bases from J, with 15 bases in between. The germline V gene has CDR1 SQVTM and CDR2 ANQGSEA. The CDR3 loop reads CSVSFQGSETQYF. CDR3 DNA sequence: TGCAGCGTTTCGTTTCAGGGGAGTGAGACCCAGTACTTC.

This clonotype has a single count. The chain combines TRBV12-3 or TRBV12-4 with TRBJ2-1, with 10 bases matching TRBD2. There are 14 residues in the CDR3. J gave up 4 bases and V 7 bases, and 4 bases lay outside the gene matches. CDR3 region: CASTASGRYNEQFF. The CDR3 bases are TGTGCCAGCACCGCTAGCGGGAGATACAATGAGCAGTTCTTC.

The chain links TRBV13 to TRBJ1-1; TRBD1 might be the D (5 bases). Per germline, CDR1 PRHDT and CDR2 FYEKMQ (reference sequence). Between the trimmed V and J ends, which lost 6 bases and 5 bases, there was a span of 16 bases. The CDR3 has 14 residues. CDR3 protein: CASRTDIWGTEAFF. The CDR3 DNA follows: TGTGCCAGCAGGACGGACATATGGGGGACTGAAGCTTTCTTT.

CDR3 DNA sequence: TGTGCCACCAGCGGATGGACAGGGGGCGATGAAAAACTGTTTTTT. Translating it yields CATSGWTGGDEKLFF. V gene TRBV15 combines with J gene TRBJ1-4, with TRBD1 matching 11 bases. The CDR3 length is 15 residues. Trimming removed 5 bases from V and 6 bases from J; junction bases left unmatched: 5. Germline CDR1 is LNHNV and CDR2 is YYDKDF (reference sequence).

V usage is TRBV10-3 and J usage is TRBJ2-2; TRBD1 aligns across 8 bases. This CDR3 contains 15 residues. The V gene end was trimmed by 5 bases and the J gene end by 1 base; junction bases not matched to a gene: 3. CDR1 ENHRY and CDR2 SYGVKD come from the germline V gene. The CDR3 DNA reads as TGTGCCATCAGTAGCACAGGGGGGAACACCGGGGAGCTGTTTTTT. Translation: CAISSTGGNTGELFF.

The V and J genes are TRBV13 and TRBJ1-1, with TRBD1 as a possible D gene (5 bases). This CDR3 has 15 amino acids. Germline CDR1 is PRHDT and CDR2 is FYEKMQ (reference sequence). Trimming stripped 5 bases from V and 0 bases from J, with 13 bases between. Here the CDR3 reads CASSERGYMNTEAFF. The CDR3 bases are TGTGCCAGCAGCGAACGGGGGTACATGAACACTGAAGCTTTCTTT.

The CDR3 region has the DNA TGCAGCGTTGAACATGGTGGGGATACGCAGTATTTT. Residues: CSVEHGGDTQYF. This chain links TRBV29-1 with TRBJ2-3; D call uncertain. The V gene lost 2 bases and the J gene lost 6 bases, with 9 bases spanning the gap. In germline, CDR1 is SQVTM, CDR2 ANQGSEA. This CDR3 is built from 12 residues.

The chain carries TRBV24-1 and TRBJ2-1; TRBD1 matches 9 bases. Germline CDR1 KGHDR, CDR2 SFDVKD. The CDR3 length is 15 residues. Trimming took 4 bases from V and 9 from J; bases not matched to a gene: 9. The CDR3 spells CATSDPGTGSGEQFF. The CDR3 DNA reads TGTGCCACCAGTGACCCCGGGACAGGGTCGGGTGAGCAGTTCTTC.

The V and J genes are TRBV6-4 and TRBJ2-1; 13 bases fit TRBD2. Germline V gene sequence: CDR1 MRHNA, CDR2 SNTAGT. J gave up 8 bases and V 6 bases, and 7 bases lay outside the gene matches. The CDR3 extends over 15 amino acids. The CDR3: CASSTGTSGVDEQFF. In DNA, the CDR3 is TGTGCCAGCAGCACCGGGACTAGCGGGGTTGATGAGCAGTTCTTC.